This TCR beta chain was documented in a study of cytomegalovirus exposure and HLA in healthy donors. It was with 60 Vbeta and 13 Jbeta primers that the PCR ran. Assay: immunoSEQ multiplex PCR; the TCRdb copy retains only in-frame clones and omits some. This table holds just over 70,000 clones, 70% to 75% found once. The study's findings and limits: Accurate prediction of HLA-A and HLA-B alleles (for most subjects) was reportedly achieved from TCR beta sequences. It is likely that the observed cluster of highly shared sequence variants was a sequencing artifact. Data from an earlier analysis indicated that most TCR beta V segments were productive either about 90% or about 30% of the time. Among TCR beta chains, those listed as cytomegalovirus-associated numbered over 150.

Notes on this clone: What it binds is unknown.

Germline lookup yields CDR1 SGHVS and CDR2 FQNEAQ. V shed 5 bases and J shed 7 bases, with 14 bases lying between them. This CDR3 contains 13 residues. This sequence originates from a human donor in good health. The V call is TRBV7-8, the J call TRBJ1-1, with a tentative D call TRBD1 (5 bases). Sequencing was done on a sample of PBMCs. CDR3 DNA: TGTGCCAGCAGCCCACTTTTGGGGGGTGAAGCTTTCTTT. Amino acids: CASSPLLGGEAFF.